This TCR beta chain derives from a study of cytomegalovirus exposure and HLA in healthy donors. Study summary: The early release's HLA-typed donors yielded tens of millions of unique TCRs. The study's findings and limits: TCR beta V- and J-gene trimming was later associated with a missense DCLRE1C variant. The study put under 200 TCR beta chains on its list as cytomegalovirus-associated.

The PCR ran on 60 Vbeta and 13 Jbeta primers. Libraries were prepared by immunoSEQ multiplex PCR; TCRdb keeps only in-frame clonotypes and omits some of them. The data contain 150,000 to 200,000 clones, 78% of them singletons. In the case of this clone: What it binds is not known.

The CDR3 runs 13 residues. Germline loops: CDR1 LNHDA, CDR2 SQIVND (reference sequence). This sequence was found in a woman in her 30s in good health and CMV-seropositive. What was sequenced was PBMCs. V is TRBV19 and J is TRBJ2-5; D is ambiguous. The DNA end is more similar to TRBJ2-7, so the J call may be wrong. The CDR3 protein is CASSIGATYEQYF. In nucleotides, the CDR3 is TGTGCCAGTAGTATAGGAGCTACCTACGAGCAGTACTTC.